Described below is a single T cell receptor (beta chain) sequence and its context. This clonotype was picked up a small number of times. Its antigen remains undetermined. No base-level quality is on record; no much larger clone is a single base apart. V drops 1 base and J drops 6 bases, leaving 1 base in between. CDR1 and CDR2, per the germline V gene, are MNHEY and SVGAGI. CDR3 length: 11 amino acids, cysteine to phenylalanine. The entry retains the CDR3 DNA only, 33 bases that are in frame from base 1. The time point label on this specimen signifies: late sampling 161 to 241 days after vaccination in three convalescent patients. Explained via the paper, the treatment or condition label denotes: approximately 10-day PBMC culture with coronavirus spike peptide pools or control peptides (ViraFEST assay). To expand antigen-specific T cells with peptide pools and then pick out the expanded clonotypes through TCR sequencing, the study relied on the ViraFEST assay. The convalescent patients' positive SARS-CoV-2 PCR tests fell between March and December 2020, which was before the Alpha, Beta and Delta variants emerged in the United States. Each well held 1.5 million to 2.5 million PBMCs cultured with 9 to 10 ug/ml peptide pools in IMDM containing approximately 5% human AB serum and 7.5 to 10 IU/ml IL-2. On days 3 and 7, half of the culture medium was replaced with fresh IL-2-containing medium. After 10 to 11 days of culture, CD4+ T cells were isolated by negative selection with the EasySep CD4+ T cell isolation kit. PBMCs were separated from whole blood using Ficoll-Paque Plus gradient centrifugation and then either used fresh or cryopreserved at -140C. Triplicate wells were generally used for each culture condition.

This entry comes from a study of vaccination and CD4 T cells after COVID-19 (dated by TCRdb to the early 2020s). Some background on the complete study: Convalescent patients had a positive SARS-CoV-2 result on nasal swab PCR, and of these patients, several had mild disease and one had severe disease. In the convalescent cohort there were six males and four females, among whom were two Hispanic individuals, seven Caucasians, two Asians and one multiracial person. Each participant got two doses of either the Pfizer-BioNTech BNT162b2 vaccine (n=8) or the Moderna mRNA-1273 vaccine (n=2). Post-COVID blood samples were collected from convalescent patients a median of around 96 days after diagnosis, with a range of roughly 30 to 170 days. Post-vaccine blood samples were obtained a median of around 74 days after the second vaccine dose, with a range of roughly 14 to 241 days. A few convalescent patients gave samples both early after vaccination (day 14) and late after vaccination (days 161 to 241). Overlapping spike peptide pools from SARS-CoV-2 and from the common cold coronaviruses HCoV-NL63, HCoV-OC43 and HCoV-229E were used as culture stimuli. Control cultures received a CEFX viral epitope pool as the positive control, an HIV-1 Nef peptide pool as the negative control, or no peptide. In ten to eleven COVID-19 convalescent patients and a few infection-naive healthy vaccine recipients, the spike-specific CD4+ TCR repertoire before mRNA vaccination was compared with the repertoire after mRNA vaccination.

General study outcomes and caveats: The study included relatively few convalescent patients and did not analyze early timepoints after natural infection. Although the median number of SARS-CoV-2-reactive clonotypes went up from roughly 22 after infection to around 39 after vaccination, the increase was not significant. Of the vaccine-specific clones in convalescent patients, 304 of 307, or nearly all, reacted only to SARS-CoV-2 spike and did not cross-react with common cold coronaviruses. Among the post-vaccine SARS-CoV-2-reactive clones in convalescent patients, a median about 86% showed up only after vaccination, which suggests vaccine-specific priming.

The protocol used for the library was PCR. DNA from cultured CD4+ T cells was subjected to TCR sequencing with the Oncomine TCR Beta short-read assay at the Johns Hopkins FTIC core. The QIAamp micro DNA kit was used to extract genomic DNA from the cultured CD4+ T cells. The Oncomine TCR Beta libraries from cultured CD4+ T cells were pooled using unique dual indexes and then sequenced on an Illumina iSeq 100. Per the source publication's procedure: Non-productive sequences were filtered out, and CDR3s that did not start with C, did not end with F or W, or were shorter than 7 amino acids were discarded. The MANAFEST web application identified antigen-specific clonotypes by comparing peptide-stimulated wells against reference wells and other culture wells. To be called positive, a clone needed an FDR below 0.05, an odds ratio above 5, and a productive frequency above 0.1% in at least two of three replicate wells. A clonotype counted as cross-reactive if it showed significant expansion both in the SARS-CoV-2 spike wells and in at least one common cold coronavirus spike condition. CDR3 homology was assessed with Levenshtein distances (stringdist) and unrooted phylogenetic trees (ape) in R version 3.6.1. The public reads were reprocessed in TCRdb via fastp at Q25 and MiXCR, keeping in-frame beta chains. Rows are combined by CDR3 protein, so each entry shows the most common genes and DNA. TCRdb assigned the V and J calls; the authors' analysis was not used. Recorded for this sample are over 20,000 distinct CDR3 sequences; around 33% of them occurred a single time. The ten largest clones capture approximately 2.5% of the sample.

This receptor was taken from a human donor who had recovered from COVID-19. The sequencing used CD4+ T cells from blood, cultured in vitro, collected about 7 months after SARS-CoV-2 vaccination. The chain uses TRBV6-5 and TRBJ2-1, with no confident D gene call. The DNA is TGTGCCAGCAGTTACTTCAATGAGCAGTTCTTC. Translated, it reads CASSYFNEQFF.